This TCR beta chain stems from a study of cytomegalovirus exposure and HLA in healthy donors. Findings and limits, study-wide: The Asian-associated ancestry cluster reportedly had fewer N-insertions than the roughly 670-donor mean in a later analysis.

Remarks on this clone: Its specificity is not known.

Use of 60 Vbeta and 13 Jbeta primers characterized the PCR. The repertoire was sequenced with immunoSEQ multiplex PCR; TCRdb's copy has only in-frame clones and lacks some. Among about 130,000 clones listed, 81% were seen once. Sequenced: PBMCs. The TCR originated in a man younger than 35 in good health and CMV-seropositive.

CDR3 protein: CAWKLDRSYNEQFF. Here the CDR3 DNA reads TGTGCCTGGAAACTAGATAGGTCCTACAATGAGCAGTTCTTC. The genes are TRBV30 and TRBJ2-1; a possible D gene is TRBD2 (5 bases). The CDR3 contains 14 residues. The ends were cut back, 4 bases at V and 1 base at J, with 11 bases in the middle. Per germline, CDR1 GTSNPN and CDR2 SVGIG (reference sequence).